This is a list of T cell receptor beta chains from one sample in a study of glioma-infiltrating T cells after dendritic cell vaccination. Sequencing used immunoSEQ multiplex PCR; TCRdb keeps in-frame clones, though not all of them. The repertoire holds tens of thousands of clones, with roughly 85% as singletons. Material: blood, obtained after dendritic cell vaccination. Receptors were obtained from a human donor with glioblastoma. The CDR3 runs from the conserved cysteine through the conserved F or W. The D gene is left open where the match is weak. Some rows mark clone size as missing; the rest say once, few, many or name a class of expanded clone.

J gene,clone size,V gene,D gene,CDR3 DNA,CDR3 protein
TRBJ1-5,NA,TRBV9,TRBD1,TGTGCCAGCAGCGCCGACGGGACAGGGACTCAGCCCCAGCATTTT,CASSADGTGTQPQHF
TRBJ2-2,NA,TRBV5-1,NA,TGCGCCAGCAGCTTGGGGCTGGACACCGGGGAGCTGTTTTTT,CASSLGLDTGELFF
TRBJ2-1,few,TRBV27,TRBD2,TGTGCCAGCAGTTTACGCGCTAGCGGGACCAATGAGCAGTTCTTC,CASSLRASGTNEQFF
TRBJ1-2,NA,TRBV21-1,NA,TGTGCCAGCAGCAAAGGATGGGGACAGGGGTGGTTCGTTCGTAACTATGGCTACACCTTC,CASSKGWGQGWFVRNYGYTF
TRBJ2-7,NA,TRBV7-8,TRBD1,TGTGCCAGCAGTCAAACCTCGGGACAGGGGTCACCCTCCTCCTACGAGCAGTACTTC,CASSQTSGQGSPSSYEQYF
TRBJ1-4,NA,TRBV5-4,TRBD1,TGTGCCAGCAGCTTCACTCAGACAGGGATTAATGAAAAACTGTTTTTT,CASSFTQTGINEKLFF
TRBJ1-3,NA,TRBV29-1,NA,TGCAGCGTTGATACGGCTGGAAACACCATATATTTT,CSVDTAGNTIYF
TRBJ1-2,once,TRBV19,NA,TGTGCCAGTAGTATGGGTCCGGGAACAGGGAAAAGGGACTATGGCTACACCTTC,CASSMGPGTGKRDYGYTF
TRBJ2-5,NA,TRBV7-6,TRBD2,TGTGCCAGCAGCTTAAGGTGGGGGGGAACAGAGACCCAGTACTTC,CASSLRWGGTETQYF
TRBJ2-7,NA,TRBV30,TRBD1,TGTGCCTGGAGCCGACAGGGAGCCGAGCAGTACTTC,CAWSRQGAEQYF
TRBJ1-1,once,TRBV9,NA,TGTGCCAGCAGCGTGGCCTCCAGGAACACTGAAGCTTTCTTT,CASSVASRNTEAFF
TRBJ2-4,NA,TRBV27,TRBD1,TGTGCCAGCAGTCGACAGGGCCTTAGCATTCAGTACTTC,CASSRQGLSIQYF
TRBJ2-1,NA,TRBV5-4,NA,TGTGCCAGCAGCGTGGGTCGGAGCTCCTACAATGAGCAGTTCTTC,CASSVGRSSYNEQFF
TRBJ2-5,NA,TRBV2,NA,TGTGCCAGCAGAGGGGGGGGGACCGGCCCGGAGACCCAGTACTTC,CASRGGGTGPETQYF
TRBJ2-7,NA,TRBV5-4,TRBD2,TGTGCCAGCAGCTTGGTACTAGCGGGAGTTCGCGAGCAGTACTTC,CASSLVLAGVREQYF
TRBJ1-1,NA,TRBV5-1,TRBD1,TGCGCCAGCAGCTTTGACCGGGACAGGATTAACACTGAAGCTTTCTTT,CASSFDRDRINTEAFF
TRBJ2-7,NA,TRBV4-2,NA,TGTGCCAGCAGCCAAGAATTACCGGGCGGGACCCCACTCGAGCAGTACTTC,CASSQELPGGTPLEQYF
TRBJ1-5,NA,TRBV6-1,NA,TGTGCCAGCAGTGAATGGGATAGGGGCAGCCAGCCCCAGCATTTT,CASSEWDRGSQPQHF
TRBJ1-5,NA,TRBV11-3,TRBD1,TGTGCCAGCAGCACTAGGACAGGGGGAAGCAATCAGCCCCAGCATTTT,CASSTRTGGSNQPQHF
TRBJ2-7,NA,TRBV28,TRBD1,TGTGCCAGCAGTCGAGGGGGCCGGTACGAGCAGTACTTC,CASSRGGRYEQYF
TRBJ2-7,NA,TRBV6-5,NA,TGTGCCAGCAGTTCGGACTACGAGCGGTACTTC,CASSSDYERYF
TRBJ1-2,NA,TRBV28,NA,TGTGCCAGCAGTTTCCAGGGGACTAACTATGGCTACACCTTC,CASSFQGTNYGYTF
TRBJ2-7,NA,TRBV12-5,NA,TGTGCTAGTGGTTTGGTACACGGTAGCCGATCTGAGAGCTCCTACGAGCAGTACTTC,CASGLVHGSRSESSYEQYF
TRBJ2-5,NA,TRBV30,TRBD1,TGTGCCTGGAGTGTTCAGGGGGCCCGGGAGACCCAGTACTTC,CAWSVQGARETQYF
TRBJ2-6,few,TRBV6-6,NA,TGTGCCAGCCAGAACGCTGGGGCCAACGTCCTGACTTTC,CASQNAGANVLTF
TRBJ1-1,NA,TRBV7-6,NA,TGTGCCAGCAGCTTAGTCGGCAGCGTGAACACTGAAGCTTTCTTT,CASSLVGSVNTEAFF
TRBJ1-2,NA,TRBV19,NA,TGTGCCAGTAACAGCCCGGGGGTGAATGGCTACACCTTC,CASNSPGVNGYTF
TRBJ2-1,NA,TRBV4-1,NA,TGCGCCAGCAGCCAAGATCTCGTGAGTTACAATGAGCAGTTCTTC,CASSQDLVSYNEQFF
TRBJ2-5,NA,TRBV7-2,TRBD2,TGTGCCAGCAGCTTAGGAGGGTTTGGCGGGGGGAGATCCCAGTACTTC,CASSLGGFGGGRSQYF
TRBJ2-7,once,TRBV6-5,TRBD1,TGTGCCAGCAGTGGACAGGGTCGGGATTCCTACGAGCAGTACTTC,CASSGQGRDSYEQYF
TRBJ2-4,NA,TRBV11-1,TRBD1,TGTGCCAGCAGCCCCGGACAGGACATTCTGGCTAAAAACATTCAGTACTTC,CASSPGQDILAKNIQYF
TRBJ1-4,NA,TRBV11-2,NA,TGTGCCAGCAGCTTAGATGGGCAGGACTATAATGAAAAACTGTTTTTT,CASSLDGQDYNEKLFF
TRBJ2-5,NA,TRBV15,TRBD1,TGTGCCACCAGCAGAGTAAGGGACAGGGCATACGAGACCCAGTACTTC,CATSRVRDRAYETQYF
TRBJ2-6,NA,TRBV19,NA,TGTGCCAGTAGCCGAGAGAGTTCCCTCTCTGGGGCCAACGTCCTGACTTTC,CASSRESSLSGANVLTF
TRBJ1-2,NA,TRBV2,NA,TGTGCCAGCAGTGCTATCGGGGGCTACACCTTC,CASSAIGGYTF
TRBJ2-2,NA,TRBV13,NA,TGTGCCAGCCGGGGCACCGGGGAGCTGTTTTTT,CASRGTGELFF
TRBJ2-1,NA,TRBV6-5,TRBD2,TGTGCCAGCAGTTACCCTCTGTCCCGCGGGGGTAATGAGCAGTTCTTC,CASSYPLSRGGNEQFF
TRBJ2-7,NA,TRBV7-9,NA,TGTGCCAGCAGCTTAAGGGGTCTCCCCGAGCAGTACTTC,CASSLRGLPEQYF
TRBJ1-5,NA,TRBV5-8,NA,TGTGCCAGCAGCTCCGGGACAACTAGCAATCAGCCCCAGCATTTT,CASSSGTTSNQPQHF
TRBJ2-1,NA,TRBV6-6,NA,TGTGCCAGCAGTTCGACACCGAATTCCTACAATGAGCAGTTCTTC,CASSSTPNSYNEQFF
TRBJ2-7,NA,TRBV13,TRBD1,TGTGCCAGCAGCTTAGTGAGACAGGGGAACGAGCAGTACTTC,CASSLVRQGNEQYF